Listed here are 19 T cell receptor beta chains from one sample, sequenced in a study of shared clonotypes between healthy human individuals. Clones were sequenced by immunoSEQ multiplex PCR, and TCRdb holds only the in-frame ones, with some missing. Of roughly 2.2 million clones listed, 85% to 95% are singletons. Sample: naive CD4+ T cells from PBMCs. Regarding subset: CD45RA+ positively selected. The receptors come from a man aged 18 to 30 in good health. Some clones in this sample may be carry-over from other donors' samples.

The V and J genes are TRBV7-2 and TRBJ2-5; 11 bases line up with TRBD2. Germline V gene lookup returns CDR1 SGHTA and CDR2 FQGNSA. V gave up 2 bases and J gave up 5 bases; unmatched junction bases: 4. The CDR3 loop spans 15 amino acids. The CDR3 nucleotides are TGTGCCAGCAGCTTAATATGGACTAGCGGGGAGACCCAGTACTTC. It translates to CASSLIWTSGETQYF.

V gene TRBV5-8 combines with J gene TRBJ2-6; tentatively, D is TRBD1 (5 bases). The germline V and J ends were trimmed by 4 bases and 0 bases, with 8 bases remaining between them. CDR1 is SGHTS and CDR2 is YDEGEE in the germline V gene. The CDR3 loop spans 15 amino acids. CDR3 sequence (DNA): TGTGCCAGCAGCCGAGACAGCTCTGGGGCCAACGTCCTGACTTTC. It specifies CASSRDSSGANVLTF.

The V and J genes are TRBV6-1 and TRBJ1-1; unclear D gene. Germline-derived CDR1 and CDR2 are MNHNS and SASEGT. The V gene lost 0 bases and the J gene lost 4 bases, with 9 bases spanning the gap. This CDR3 spans 14 amino acids. The CDR3: CASSEARGITEAFF. DNA for the CDR3: TGTGCCAGCAGTGAAGCCCGAGGGATCACTGAAGCTTTCTTT.

The chain employs TRBV7-9 and TRBJ2-3; no reliable D call. CDR3 length equals 14 residues. The V and J ends lost 1 base and 4 bases respectively, with 9 bases between them. Germline-derived CDR1 and CDR2 are SEHNR and FQNEAQ (reference sequence). The CDR3 DNA is TGTGCCAGCAGCTTAGTTCTGGGCCCAGATACGCAGTATTTT. It is translated as CASSLVLGPDTQYF.

This chain links TRBV30 with TRBJ1-1; D is ambiguous. The germline CDR1 and CDR2 sequences are GTSNPN and SVGIG (reference sequence). The CDR3 covers 13 residues. Trimming took 5 bases from V and 0 from J, leaving 10 bases between them. CDR3: CAWLEEMNTEAFF. The CDR3 nucleotides are TGTGCCTGGCTGGAGGAGATGAACACTGAAGCTTTCTTT. Using reference TRBV30 and TRBJ1-1 for the parts outside the CDR3, the full variable domain is SQTIHQWPATLVQPVGSPLSLECTVEGTSNPNLYWYRQAAGRGLQLLFYSVGIGQISSEVPQNLSASRPQDRQFILSSKKLLLSDSGFYLCAWLEEMNTEAFFGQGTRLTVV.

The V gene is TRBV10-1, the J gene TRBJ2-2; 7 positions match TRBD2. Germline CDR1 and CDR2: WNHNN and SYGVQD (reference sequence). The CDR3 is 14 amino acids. The V segment lost 6 bases and the J segment 5 bases; nucleotides outside the gene matches: 6. The CDR3 nucleotides are TGCGCCAGCAGAGCGGGACGGGGGACCGGGGAGCTGTTTTTT. This translates into CASRAGRGTGELFF.

The J gene is TRBJ2-6, the V gene TRBV30; 11 nucleotides match TRBD1. Germline values: CDR1 GTSNPN, CDR2 SVGIG (reference sequence). CDR3 length equals 16 residues. The trim removed 5 bases at V and 1 base at J, leaving 4 bases unmatched. The CDR3 spells CAWGQGALSGANVLTF. CDR3 sequence (DNA): TGTGCCTGGGGACAGGGGGCTTTGTCTGGGGCCAACGTCCTGACTTTC.

The chain combines TRBV5-1 with TRBJ1-1, with TRBD1 as a possible D gene (6 bases). Germline CDR1 reads SGHRS; CDR2 reads YFSETQ. With 1 base removed from V and 0 bases from J, the gap between germline ends came to 13 bases. The CDR3 sequence is 16 residues long. Here the CDR3 reads CASSLPRGGLNTEAFF. The CDR3 DNA reads TGCGCCAGCAGCTTGCCGCGGGGGGGCTTGAACACTGAAGCTTTCTTT.

The chain couples TRBV10-2 to TRBJ2-1; 8 bases fit TRBD1. This CDR3 contains 18 residues. CDR1 is WSHSY and CDR2 is SAAADI in the germline V gene. V gave up 6 bases and J gave up 1 base; unmatched junction bases: 14. The DNA of the CDR3 is TGCGCCAGCAGGGGGGTATGGGGGGACAGGACGTCCTACAATGAGCAGTTCTTC. It translates to CASRGVWGDRTSYNEQFF.

This clone has just one count. The rearrangement joins TRBV6-6 to TRBJ1-4; 8 bases are a match to TRBD1. Unmatched junction bases numbered 5, after V lost 5 bases and J lost 0 bases. This CDR3 contains 16 residues. Looked up from germline, CDR1 is MNHNY and CDR2 is SVGAGI (reference sequence). CDR3 coding DNA: TGTGCCAGCAGTCACACCAGGGGGCCAACTAATGAAAAACTGTTTTTT. This codes for CASSHTRGPTNEKLFF.

The chain combines TRBV18 with TRBJ2-7; unclear D gene. V shed 3 bases and J shed 3 bases, with 12 bases lying between them. Germline assignment: CDR1 KGHSH and CDR2 LQKENI. The CDR3 length is 14 residues. In DNA, the CDR3 is TGTGCCAGCTCACCGCCCGCGGCAAACTACGAGCAGTACTTC. Translation: CASSPPAANYEQYF.

The chain joins TRBV5-1 to TRBJ1-1; D is unclear. Trimming took off 3 bases at V and 0 bases at J, with 6 bases between the two ends. This CDR3 is 13 amino acids long. CDR1 is SGHRS and CDR2 is YFSETQ in the germline V gene. CDR3 residues: CASSSFLNTEAFF. CDR3 nucleotide sequence: TGCGCCAGCAGCTCATTCTTGAACACTGAAGCTTTCTTT.

In this sample, this clone turned up once. The chain combines TRBV4-3 with TRBJ2-4; no clear D. Germline lookup yields CDR1 LGHNA and CDR2 YSLEER. Trimming removed 0 bases from V and 0 bases from J, with 21 bases in between. This CDR3 is built from 20 residues. The CDR3 region has the DNA TGCGCCAGCAGCCAAGATTACGGTCGCAGGTGGAGAGTAGCCAAAAACATTCAGTACTTC. The encoded protein is CASSQDYGRRWRVAKNIQYF.

The chain carries TRBV28 and TRBJ2-6; no clear D gene. The V gene lost 1 base and the J gene lost 0 bases, with 4 bases spanning the gap. The germline V gene has CDR1 MDHEN and CDR2 SYDVKM. The CDR3 sequence is 15 residues long. CDR3 protein: CASSLFPSGANVLTF. The CDR3 DNA reads as TGTGCCAGCAGTTTATTTCCCTCTGGGGCCAACGTCCTGACTTTC.

This chain uses TRBV28 with TRBJ2-7, with TRBD2 matching over 11 bases. The CDR3 is 16 amino acids. V trimming: 5 bases; J trimming: 7 bases; junction bases outside the gene matches: 13. Per the germline V gene, CDR1 is MDHEN and CDR2 is SYDVKM. The CDR3 bases are TGTGCCAGCAGTCCCAGACTAGCGGGATGGGGATGGGAGCAGTACTTC. Translating it yields CASSPRLAGWGWEQYF.

V usage is TRBV4-1 and J usage is TRBJ2-5; 13 positions agree with TRBD2. Looked up from germline, CDR1 is MGHRA and CDR2 is YSYEKL. Trimming took 1 base from V and 2 from J; bases not matched to a gene: 4. The length of the CDR3 is 17 residues. In nucleotides, the CDR3 is TGCGCCAGCAGCCAAGTTCCGGGACTAGCGGGGCAAGAGACCCAGTACTTC. Translating gives CASSQVPGLAGQETQYF.

This chain links TRBV5-4 with TRBJ2-6, with D possibly matching TRBD1 (6 bases). V lost 5 bases to trimming and J lost 2 bases, with 11 bases between them. The CDR3 is 15 amino acids. Germline loops: CDR1 SGHNT, CDR2 YYREEE (reference sequence). CDR3 sequence reads: CASSPQGTGANVLTF. The CDR3 DNA reads as TGTGCCAGCAGTCCCCAGGGGACTGGGGCCAACGTCCTGACTTTC.

The V call is TRBV6-5, the J call TRBJ2-1; 9 bases line up with TRBD2. V gave up 2 bases and J gave up 4 bases; unmatched junction bases: 6. Germline CDR1 and CDR2: MNHEY and SVGAGI. The CDR3 spans 16 residues. The CDR3 bases are TGTGCCAGCAGTTACGGTAGCGGGAGTCGGTACAATGAGCAGTTCTTC. Translation gives CASSYGSGSRYNEQFF.

This clone was seen only once. The chain is built from TRBV28 and TRBJ2-1, with 10 bases matching TRBD1. The V and J ends lost 5 bases and 7 bases, in that order; junction bases with no gene match: 8. The CDR3 runs to 15 residues. Germline CDR1 and CDR2: MDHEN and SYDVKM. The DNA for the CDR3 is TGTGCCAGCAGTACCACCGGGACAGGGGCTAATGAGCAGTTCTTC. Amino acids: CASSTTGTGANEQFF.